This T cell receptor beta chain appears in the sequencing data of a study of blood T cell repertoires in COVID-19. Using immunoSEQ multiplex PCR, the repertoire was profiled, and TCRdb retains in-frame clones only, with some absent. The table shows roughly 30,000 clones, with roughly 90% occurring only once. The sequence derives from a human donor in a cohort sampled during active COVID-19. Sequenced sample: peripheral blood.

The CDR3 region has the DNA TGCGCCAGCAGCCATGCCGGCGGGGGCTCCTACGAGCAGTACTTC. It codes for CASSHAGGGSYEQYF. The genes are TRBV4-1 and TRBJ2-7; 7 bases are shared with TRBD2. Per germline, CDR1 MGHRA and CDR2 YSYEKL. Trimming cost V 3 bases and J 0 bases; bases outside gene matches: 5. The CDR3 is 15 amino acids.